This TCR beta chain appears in the sequencing data of a study of blood T cell repertoires in COVID-19. Assay: immunoSEQ multiplex PCR; the TCRdb copy retains only in-frame clones and omits some. The table has about 250,000 clones, about 86% seen once. The ends lost 6 bases at V and 5 bases at J; junction bases unmatched: 10. The CDR3 contains 15 residues. Germline lookup yields CDR1 SNHLY and CDR2 FYNNEI. This clone appeared a few times. The sequenced sample consisted of peripheral blood. This TCR derives from a man older than 75 with acute or convalescent COVID-19. The chain is built from TRBV2 and TRBJ1-2; 9 positions agree with TRBD1. Here the CDR3 DNA reads TGTGCCAGCAGCAGAAACACAGGGGGCTCGTATGGCTACACCTTC. It translates to CASSRNTGGSYGYTF.